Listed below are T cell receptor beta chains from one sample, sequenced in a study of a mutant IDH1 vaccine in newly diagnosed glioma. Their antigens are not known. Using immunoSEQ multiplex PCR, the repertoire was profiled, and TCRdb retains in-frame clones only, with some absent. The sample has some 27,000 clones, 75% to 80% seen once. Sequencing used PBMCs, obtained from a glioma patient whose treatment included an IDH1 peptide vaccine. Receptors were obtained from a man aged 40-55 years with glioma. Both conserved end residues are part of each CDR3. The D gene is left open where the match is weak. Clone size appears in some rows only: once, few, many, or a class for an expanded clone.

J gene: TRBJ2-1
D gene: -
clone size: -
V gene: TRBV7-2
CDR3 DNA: TGTGCCAGCAGCTTGGATAGTACCGGGGGCGAGCGGTTCTTC
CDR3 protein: CASSLDSTGGERFF

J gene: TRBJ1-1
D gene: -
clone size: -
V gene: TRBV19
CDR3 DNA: TGTGCCAGTAGAGGGGATGAAGCTTTCTTT
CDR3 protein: CASRGDEAFF

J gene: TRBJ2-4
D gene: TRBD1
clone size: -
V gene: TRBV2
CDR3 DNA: TGTGCCAGCAGTGAAGCGGGGACAGCGGTAGCCAAAAACATTCAGTACTTC
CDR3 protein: CASSEAGTAVAKNIQYF

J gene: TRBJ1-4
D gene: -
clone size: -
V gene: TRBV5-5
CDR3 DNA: TGTGCCAGCAGCTTGGTCGGACGGGTGGGCAGTGAACAACTGTTTTTT
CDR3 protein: CASSLVGRVGSEQLFF

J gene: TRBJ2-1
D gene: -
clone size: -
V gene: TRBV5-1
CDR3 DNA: TGCGCCAGCAGCTTGGTGGCTGACAGCTCCTACAATGAGCAGTTCTTC
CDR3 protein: CASSLVADSSYNEQFF

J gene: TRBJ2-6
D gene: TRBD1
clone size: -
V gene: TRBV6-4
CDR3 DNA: TGTGCCAGCAGTGGGACAGGGGGCGCTGGGGCCAACGTCCTGACTTTC
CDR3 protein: CASSGTGGAGANVLTF

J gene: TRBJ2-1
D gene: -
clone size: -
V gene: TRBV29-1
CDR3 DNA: TGCAGCGTTTTGGAGGAGAAGTCCTACAATGAGCAGTTCTTC
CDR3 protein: CSVLEEKSYNEQFF

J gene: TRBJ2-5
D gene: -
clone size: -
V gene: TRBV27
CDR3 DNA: TGTGCCAGATATAGAGAGACCCAGTACTTC
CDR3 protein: CARYRETQYF

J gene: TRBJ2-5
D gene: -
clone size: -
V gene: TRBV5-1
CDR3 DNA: TGCGCCAGCCGGACCGTTGGAGAAGAGACCCAGTACTTC
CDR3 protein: CASRTVGEETQYF

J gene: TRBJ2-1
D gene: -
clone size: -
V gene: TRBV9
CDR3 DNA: TGTGCCAGCAGCGTAGAGCCGGGTTCGCGGAATGAGCAGTTCTTC
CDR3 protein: CASSVEPGSRNEQFF

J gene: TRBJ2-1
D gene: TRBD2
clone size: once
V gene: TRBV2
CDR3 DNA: TGTGCCAGCAGCGCTATGAGCGGGAGTGGTAGTACTGAGCAGTTCTTC
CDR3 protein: CASSAMSGSGSTEQFF

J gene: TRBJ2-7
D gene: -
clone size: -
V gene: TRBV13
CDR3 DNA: TGTGCCAGCAGCTTAGAAGGTGGGGGGACCTACGAGCAGTACTTC
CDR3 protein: CASSLEGGGTYEQYF

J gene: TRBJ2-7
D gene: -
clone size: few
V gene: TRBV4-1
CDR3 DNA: TGCGCCAGCAGCGGAGGCGTTCTTCGAAGGGACCCAACCTACGAGCAGTACTTC
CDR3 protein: CASSGGVLRRDPTYEQYF

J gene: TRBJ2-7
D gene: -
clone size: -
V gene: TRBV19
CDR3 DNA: TGTGCCAGTAGTATATCGGGGAATTCCTACGAGCAGTACTTC
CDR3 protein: CASSISGNSYEQYF

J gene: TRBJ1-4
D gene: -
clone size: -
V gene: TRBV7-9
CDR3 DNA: TGTGCCAGCAGCCCCACGGGGAGGGCTAATGAAAAACTGTTTTTT
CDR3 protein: CASSPTGRANEKLFF

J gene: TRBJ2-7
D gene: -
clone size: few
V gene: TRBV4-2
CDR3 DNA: TGTGCCAGCAGCGATGTCCTGTCCCGGGGGCAGTACTTC
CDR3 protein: CASSDVLSRGQYF

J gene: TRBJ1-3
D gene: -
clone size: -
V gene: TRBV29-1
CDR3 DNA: TGCAGCGTTGGACGGGTCGGAAACACCATATATTTT
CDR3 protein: CSVGRVGNTIYF

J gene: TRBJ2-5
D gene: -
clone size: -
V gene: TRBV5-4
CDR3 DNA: TGTGCCTGCAGCTTGGAATTCTCGTCGGAGACCCAGTACTTC
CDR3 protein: CACSLEFSSETQYF

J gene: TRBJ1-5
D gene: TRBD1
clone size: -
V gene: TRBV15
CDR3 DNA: TGTGCCACCAGGATAGCCAGGGGGCCTCAGCCCCAGCATTTT
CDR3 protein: CATRIARGPQPQHF

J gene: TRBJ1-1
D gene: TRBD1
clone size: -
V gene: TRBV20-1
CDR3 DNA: TGCAGTGCTTCAGGGACAGTTGAAGCTTTCTTT
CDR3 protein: CSASGTVEAFF

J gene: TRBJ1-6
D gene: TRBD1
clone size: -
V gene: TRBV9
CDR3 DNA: TGTGCCAGCAGCGTAACACAGGGGGCAAATTCACCCCTCCACTTT
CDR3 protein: CASSVTQGANSPLHF

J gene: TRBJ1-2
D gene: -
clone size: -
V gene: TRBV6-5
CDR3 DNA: TGTGCCAGCAGCTACGGTTATGGCTACACCTTC
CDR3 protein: CASSYGYGYTF

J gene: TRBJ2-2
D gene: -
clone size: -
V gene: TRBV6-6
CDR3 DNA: TGTGCCAGCAGTTTCCCCCGGGACGGGGGCACCGGGGAGCTGTTTTTT
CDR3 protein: CASSFPRDGGTGELFF

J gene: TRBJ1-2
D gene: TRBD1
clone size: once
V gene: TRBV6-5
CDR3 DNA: TGTGCCAGCAGTTACTCGGACAGGGACTATGGCTACACCTTC
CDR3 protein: CASSYSDRDYGYTF

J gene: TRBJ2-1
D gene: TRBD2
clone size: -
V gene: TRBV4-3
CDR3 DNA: TGCGCCAGCAGCCAAGATTCGCTAGCGGGACCCGAGCAGTTCTTC
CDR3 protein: CASSQDSLAGPEQFF

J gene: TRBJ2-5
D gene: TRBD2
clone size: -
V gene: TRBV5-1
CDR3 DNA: TGCGCCAGCAGAGTAGCGGGAGGGATCCAAGAGACCCAGTACTTC
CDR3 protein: CASRVAGGIQETQYF

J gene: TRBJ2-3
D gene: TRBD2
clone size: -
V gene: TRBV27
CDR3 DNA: TGTGCCAGCAGTCCATGGACTAGCGGGAGAGACGGTACGCAGTATTTT
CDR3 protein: CASSPWTSGRDGTQYF

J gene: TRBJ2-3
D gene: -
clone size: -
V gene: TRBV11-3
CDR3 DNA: TGTGCCAGCAGCTTAGTTGGGGGTACGCAGTATTTT
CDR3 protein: CASSLVGGTQYF

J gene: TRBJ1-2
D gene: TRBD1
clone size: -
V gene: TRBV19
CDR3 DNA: TGTGCCAGTAGTACGCGGACAGGGGGCGTGTATAGCTATGGCTACACCTTC
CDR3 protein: CASSTRTGGVYSYGYTF

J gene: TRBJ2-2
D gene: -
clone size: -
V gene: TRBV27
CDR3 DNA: TGTGCCACCTCTCCCGAGGCCAACACCGGGGAGCTGTTTTTT
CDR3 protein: CATSPEANTGELFF

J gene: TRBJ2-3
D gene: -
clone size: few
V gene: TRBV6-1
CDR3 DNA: TGTGCCAGCAGCGCCGATCCGGGGTATACGCAGTATTTT
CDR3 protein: CASSADPGYTQYF

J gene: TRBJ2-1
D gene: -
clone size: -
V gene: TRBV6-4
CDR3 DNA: TGTGCCAGCAGTGAGGGGCACGGGATGGGCAATGAGCAGTTCTTC
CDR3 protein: CASSEGHGMGNEQFF

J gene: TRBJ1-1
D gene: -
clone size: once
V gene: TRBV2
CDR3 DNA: TGTGCCAGCAGTGTGACAGGGAACACTGAAGCTTTCTTT
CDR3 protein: CASSVTGNTEAFF

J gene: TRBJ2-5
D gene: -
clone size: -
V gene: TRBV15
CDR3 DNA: TGTGCCACCAGCTCCCGAGATGCGCCCGAAGAGACCCAGTACTTC
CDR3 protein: CATSSRDAPEETQYF

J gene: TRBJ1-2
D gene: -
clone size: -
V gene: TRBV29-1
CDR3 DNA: TGCAGCGTTGCTGTCTCCACTAACTATGGCTACACCTTC
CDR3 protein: CSVAVSTNYGYTF

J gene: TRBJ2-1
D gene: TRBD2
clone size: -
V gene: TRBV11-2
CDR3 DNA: TGTGCCAGCAGCTTAGAGAGACTAGCGGAGCAGTTCTTC
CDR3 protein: CASSLERLAEQFF

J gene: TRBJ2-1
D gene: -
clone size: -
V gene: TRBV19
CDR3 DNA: TGTGCCAGTAGTCCAGGTAATGAGCAGTTCTTC
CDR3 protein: CASSPGNEQFF

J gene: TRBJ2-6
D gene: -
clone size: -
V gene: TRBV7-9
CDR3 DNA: TGTGCCAGCAGCGTGGGCGAGGCGGGCGTCTGGGCCAACGTCCTGACTTTC
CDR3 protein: CASSVGEAGVWANVLTF

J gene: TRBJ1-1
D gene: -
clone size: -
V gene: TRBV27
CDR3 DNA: TGTGCCAGCAGTTTAACAACAGGGATGAACACTGAAGCTTTCTTT
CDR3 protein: CASSLTTGMNTEAFF

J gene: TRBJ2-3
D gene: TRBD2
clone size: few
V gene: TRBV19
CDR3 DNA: TGTGCCAGTAGTGGTGCCTTAGCGGGGGGAACCCCCAGCACAGATACGCAGTATTTT
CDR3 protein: CASSGALAGGTPSTDTQYF

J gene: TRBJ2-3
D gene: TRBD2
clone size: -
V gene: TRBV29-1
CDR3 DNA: TGCAGCGTTGCTAGCGGGAGTGTAATAATCGGGGATACGCAGTATTTT
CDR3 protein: CSVASGSVIIGDTQYF

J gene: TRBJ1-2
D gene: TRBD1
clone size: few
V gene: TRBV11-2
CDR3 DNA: TGTGCCAGCAGCCCCCAGCCCGGACAGGCCTATGGCTACACCTTC
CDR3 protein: CASSPQPGQAYGYTF

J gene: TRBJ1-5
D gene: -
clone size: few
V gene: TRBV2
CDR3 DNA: TGTGCCAGCAGTGAGAATGGCAATCAGCCCCAGCATTTT
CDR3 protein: CASSENGNQPQHF